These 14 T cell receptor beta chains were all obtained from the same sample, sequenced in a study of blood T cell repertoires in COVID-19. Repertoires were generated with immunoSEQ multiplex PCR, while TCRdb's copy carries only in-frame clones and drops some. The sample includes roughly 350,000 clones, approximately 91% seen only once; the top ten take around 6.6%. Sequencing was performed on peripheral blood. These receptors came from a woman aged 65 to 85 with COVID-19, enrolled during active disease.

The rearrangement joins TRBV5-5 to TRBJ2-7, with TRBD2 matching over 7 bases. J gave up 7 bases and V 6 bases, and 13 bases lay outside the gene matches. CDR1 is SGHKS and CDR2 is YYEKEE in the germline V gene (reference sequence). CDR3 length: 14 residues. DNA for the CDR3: TGTGCCAGCACCACCCGGGACTACTCCCTGGAGCAGTACTTC. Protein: CASTTRDYSLEQYF.

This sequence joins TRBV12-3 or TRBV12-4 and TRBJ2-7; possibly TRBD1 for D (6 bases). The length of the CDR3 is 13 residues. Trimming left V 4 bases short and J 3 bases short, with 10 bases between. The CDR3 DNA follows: TGTGCCAGCAGTTCCGGACAGATCTACGAGCAGTACTTC. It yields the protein CASSSGQIYEQYF.

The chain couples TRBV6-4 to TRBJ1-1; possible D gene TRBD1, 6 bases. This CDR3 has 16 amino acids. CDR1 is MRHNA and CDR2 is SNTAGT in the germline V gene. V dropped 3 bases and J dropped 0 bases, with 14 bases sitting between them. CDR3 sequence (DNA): TGTGCCAGCAGTGAAACCTACAGGGACATGAACACTGAAGCTTTCTTT. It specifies CASSETYRDMNTEAFF.

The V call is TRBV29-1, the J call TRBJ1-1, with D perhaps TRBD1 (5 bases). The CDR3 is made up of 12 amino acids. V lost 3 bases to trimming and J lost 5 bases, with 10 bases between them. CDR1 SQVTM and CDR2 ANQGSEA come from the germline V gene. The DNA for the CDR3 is TGCAGCGTTGAGACCCGGGGGACTGAAGCTTTCTTT. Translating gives CSVETRGTEAFF.

The CDR3 spells CASSPSGTGEGDGYTF. The CDR3 bases are TGTGCCAGCTCACCATCTGGGACAGGGGAAGGAGATGGCTACACCTTC. The chain is built from TRBV18 and TRBJ1-2, with TRBD1 identical over 10 bases. Losses at the gene ends were 2 bases for V and 6 bases for J; bases not matched to a gene: 9. The CDR3 consists of 16 residues. Germline V gene sequence: CDR1 KGHSH, CDR2 LQKENI.

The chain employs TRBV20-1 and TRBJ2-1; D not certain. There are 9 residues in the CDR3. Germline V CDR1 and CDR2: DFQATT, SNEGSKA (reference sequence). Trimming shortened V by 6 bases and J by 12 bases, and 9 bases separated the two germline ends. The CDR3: CSAPNGQFF. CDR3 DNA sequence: TGCAGTGCCCCCAACGGGCAGTTCTTC.

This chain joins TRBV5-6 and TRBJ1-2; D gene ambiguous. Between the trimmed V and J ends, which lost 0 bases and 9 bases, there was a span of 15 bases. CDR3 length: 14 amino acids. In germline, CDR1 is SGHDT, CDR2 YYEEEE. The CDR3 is CASSLAYGEVSYTF. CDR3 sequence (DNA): TGTGCCAGCAGCTTGGCCTACGGGGAAGTGAGCTACACCTTC.

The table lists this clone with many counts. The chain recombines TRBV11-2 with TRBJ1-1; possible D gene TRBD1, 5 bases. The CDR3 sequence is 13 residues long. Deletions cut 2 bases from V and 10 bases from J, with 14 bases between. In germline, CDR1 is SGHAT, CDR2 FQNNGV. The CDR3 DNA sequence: TGTGCCAGCAGCTTATACGACAGCCCGCGAGCTTTCTTT. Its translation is CASSLYDSPRAFF.

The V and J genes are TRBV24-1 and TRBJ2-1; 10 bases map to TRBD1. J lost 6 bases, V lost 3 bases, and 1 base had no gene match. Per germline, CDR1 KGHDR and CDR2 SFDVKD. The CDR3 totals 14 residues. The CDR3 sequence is CATSDRTGGNEQFF. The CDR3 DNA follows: TGTGCCACCAGTGATCGGACAGGGGGCAATGAGCAGTTCTTC.

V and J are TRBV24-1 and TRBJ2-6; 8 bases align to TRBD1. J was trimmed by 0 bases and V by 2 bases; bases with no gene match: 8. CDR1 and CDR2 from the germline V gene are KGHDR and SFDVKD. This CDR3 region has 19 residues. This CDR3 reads CATSDWTGSLNSGANVLTF. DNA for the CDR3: TGTGCCACCAGTGATTGGACAGGGAGCTTAAACTCTGGGGCCAACGTCCTGACTTTC.

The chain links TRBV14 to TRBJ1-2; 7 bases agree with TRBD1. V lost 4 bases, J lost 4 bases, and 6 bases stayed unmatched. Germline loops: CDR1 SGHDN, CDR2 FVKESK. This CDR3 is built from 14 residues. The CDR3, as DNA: TGTGCCAGCAGCCTCTCGGACAGGACCTATGGCTACACCTTC. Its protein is CASSLSDRTYGYTF.

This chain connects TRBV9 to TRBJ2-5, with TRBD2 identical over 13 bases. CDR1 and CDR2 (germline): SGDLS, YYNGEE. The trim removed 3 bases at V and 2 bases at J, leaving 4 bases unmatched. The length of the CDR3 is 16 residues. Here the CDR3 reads CASSAGLAGVQETQYF. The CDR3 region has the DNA TGTGCCAGCAGCGCCGGACTAGCGGGAGTACAAGAGACCCAGTACTTC.

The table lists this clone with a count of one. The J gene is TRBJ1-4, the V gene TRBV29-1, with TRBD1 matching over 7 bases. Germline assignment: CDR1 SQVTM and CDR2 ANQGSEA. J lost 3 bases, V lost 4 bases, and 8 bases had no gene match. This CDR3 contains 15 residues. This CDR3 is CSVAPQGTANEKLFF. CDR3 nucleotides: TGCAGCGTTGCCCCACAGGGGACGGCTAATGAAAAACTGTTTTTT.

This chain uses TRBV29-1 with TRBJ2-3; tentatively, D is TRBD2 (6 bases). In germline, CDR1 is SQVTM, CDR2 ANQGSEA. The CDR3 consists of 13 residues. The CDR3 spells CIASSGDTDTQYF. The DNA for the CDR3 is TGCATAGCGAGTAGCGGAGACACAGATACGCAGTATTTT.